This T cell receptor beta chain came from a study of CD8 T cells in Susac syndrome. With respect to this clonotype: The junction does not match germline at one end; this may be a read error.

When the RNA was reverse transcribed, random hexamers were used with an input of roughly 0.45 to 1 ug. TCRdb ran MiXCR on the immunoSEQ multiplex PCR reads and lists one entry per CDR3 protein. The sample lists hundreds of thousands of distinct CDR3 sequences; approximately 94% were seen once. The sequence came from a human donor with Susac syndrome. Sequenced input: CD4+ T cells from PBMCs.

CDR3 sequence: CASRLDQGTGNTIYF. CDR3 bases: TGCGCCAGCAGATTGGATCAGGGAACTGGAAACACCATATATTTT. J is TRBJ1-3 and V is TRBV5-1; possibly TRBD1 for D (5 bases). Germline CDR1 is SGHRS and CDR2 is YFSETQ. This CDR3 comprises 15 residues.